This TCR beta chain was recovered during a study of OX40 agonist ivuxolimab in advanced cancers. Data came from immunoSEQ multiplex PCR; TCRdb stores just in-frame clones and leaves some out. The table has 75,000 to 90,000 clones, approximately 90% seen once. V was shortened by 5 bases and J by 4 bases, with 11 bases between the two germline ends. The CDR3 has 13 residues. The germline V gene encodes CDR1 ENHRY and CDR2 SYGVKD. This receptor was obtained from an adult with an advanced solid tumor such as melanoma, head and neck, liver or kidney cancer. V and J are TRBV10-3 and TRBJ1-2; D is unresolved. The source material was CD4+ or CD8+ T cells sorted from blood, sampled in a trial of the OX40 agonist ivuxolimab. The CDR3 is CAISPDGSYGYTF. The CDR3 nucleotides read TGTGCCATCAGTCCTGACGGGTCCTATGGCTACACCTTC.